This T cell receptor beta chain stems from a study of T cells in Graves' hyperthyroidism and ophthalmopathy. Germline CDR1 LNHNV, CDR2 YYDKDF (reference sequence). The CDR3 is 15 residues long. TCR beta CDR3 sequences were amplified from RNA transcripts. An initial round of RT-PCR targeting the TCR CDR3 relied on the HTBI primer set. TCRdb re-called the multiplex PCR reads with MiXCR, one entry per CDR3 protein. Here the sample spans about 520,000 distinct CDR3 sequences, 20% being singletons. Note on this clonotype: This may come from a read error, since a much larger clone is one base off.

V usage is TRBV15 and J usage is TRBJ1-5; TRBD1 aligns across 8 bases. This clonotype was sampled from a man younger than 30 with Graves' hyperthyroidism. Sequencing used blood. The CDR3 DNA is TGTGCCACCAGCAGGACCCCAGGGGGCGAACAGCCCCGGCATTTT. Translated: CATSRTPGGEQPRHF.